This T cell receptor beta chain emerged from a study of T cell clonotyping in hematopoietic cell transplantation. TCRdb keeps only in-frame clones here, not all; method: immunoSEQ multiplex PCR. Of some 40,000 clones listed, 94% are singletons. Details on this clone: Its cognate antigen is unknown.

General study points: Few recipient clonotypes overlapped donors; over 97% were de novo at given depth. Recipient TCR diversity dropped after transplant; expanded clonotypes rose from day 30 to 180. Graft donor and pretransplant recipient Inverse Simpson Index values predicted broader posttransplant TCR diversity.

The TCR comes from a woman in her 50s in good health. Some clones in this sample may be carry-over from other donors' samples. Input material: peripheral blood mononuclear cells.

CDR3 residues: CASSSRGVRYNEQFF. DNA for the CDR3: TGTGCCAGCAGCTCTAGGGGAGTACGCTACAATGAGCAGTTCTTC. V is TRBV7-8 and J is TRBJ2-1; D is tentatively TRBD1 or TRBD2 (5 bases each). The CDR3 consists of 15 residues. Looked up from germline, CDR1 is SGHVS and CDR2 is FQNEAQ. With 4 bases removed from V and 3 bases from J, the gap between germline ends came to 13 bases.